A single sample gave rise to the 5 T cell receptor beta chains below, sequenced in a study of CD8 T cells in Susac syndrome. Random hexamers primed reverse transcription of about 0.45 to 1 ug RNA. TCRdb re-derived calls from the immunoSEQ multiplex PCR reads in MiXCR, one entry per CDR3 protein. This sample has tens of thousands of distinct CDR3 sequences, with about 95% found just once. Sequencing was performed on CD8+ T cells from PBMCs. These receptors all stem from a human donor with Susac syndrome.

The chain has TRBV14 and TRBJ1-2; tentatively, D is TRBD1 (6 bases). The V and J ends lost 0 bases and 4 bases respectively, with 21 bases between them. This CDR3 has 18 amino acids. Germline CDR1 SGHDN, CDR2 FVKESK. The CDR3 DNA follows: TGTGCCAGCAGCCAAGATATGGGCACAGGGTTTGCGACCTATGGCTACACCTTC. It yields the protein CASSQDMGTGFATYGYTF.

The CDR3 is CASSRGVRTEAFF. The CDR3 DNA follows: TGTGCCAGCAGCAGAGGGGTACGGACTGAAGCTTTCTTT. The chain employs TRBV7-6 and TRBJ1-1; tentatively, D is TRBD1 (5 bases). The germline CDR1 and CDR2 sequences are SGHVS and FNYEAQ. The CDR3 totals 13 residues. Trimming took off 5 bases at V and 5 bases at J, with 12 bases between the two ends.

The CDR3 sequence is CASSLTADTQYF. The CDR3 DNA follows: TGTGCCAGCAGTTTAACAGCAGATACGCAGTATTTT. The chain joins TRBV27 to TRBJ2-3; D unclear. The CDR3 runs to 12 residues. Looked up from germline, CDR1 is MNHEY and CDR2 is SMNVEV (reference sequence). V lost 2 bases to trimming and J lost 4 bases, with 4 bases between them.

This chain links TRBV27 with TRBJ2-3; perhaps TRBD2 as D (7 bases). The V gene's germline CDR1 is MNHEY and CDR2 SMNVEV (reference sequence). The CDR3 totals 14 residues. Trimming removed 5 bases at V and 4 bases at J, with 13 bases between. The CDR3 loop reads CASSPQGGADTQYF. The CDR3 bases are TGTGCCAGCAGTCCCCAAGGGGGGGCAGATACGCAGTATTTT.

This chain connects TRBV10-3 to TRBJ1-1; D is uncertain. This CDR3 is 16 amino acids long. V lost 4 bases and J lost 11, with 26 bases in between. CDR1 and CDR2 (germline): ENHRY, SYGVKD. In nucleotides, the CDR3 is TGTGCCATCAGTGGCTTACCACTGATTACGGCAGTGTGGGCTTTCTTT. Its translation is CAISGLPLITAVWAFF.